This T cell receptor beta chain was captured in a study of beta chain features in type 1 diabetes. General study results and limits: All four CD4+ subsets of Type 1 diabetes patients contained TCRB CDR3s that were moderately but significantly shorter.

For this clone: Its antigen is still unknown.

Expressed TCRB transcripts were sequenced, since all the RNA that had been isolated was reverse transcribed. The protocol was immunoSEQ multiplex PCR, while the TCRdb copy is restricted to in-frame clones and leaves out a portion. The sample has roughly 100,000 clones; 25% to 30% are singletons. The CDR3 length is 14 residues. Germline V gives CDR1 SGHNT, CDR2 YENEEA. V was clipped by 1 base and J by 6 bases, with 9 bases between them. The genes are TRBV11-3 and TRBJ2-2; maybe TRBD2 (5 bases). Sample: central memory CD4+ T cells from blood. The source of this sequence is a woman in her late teens or twenties with type 1 diabetes. CDR3 residues: CASSLVSGSGELFF. CDR3 DNA sequence: TGTGCCAGCAGCTTAGTTTCGGGGTCCGGGGAGCTGTTTTTT.